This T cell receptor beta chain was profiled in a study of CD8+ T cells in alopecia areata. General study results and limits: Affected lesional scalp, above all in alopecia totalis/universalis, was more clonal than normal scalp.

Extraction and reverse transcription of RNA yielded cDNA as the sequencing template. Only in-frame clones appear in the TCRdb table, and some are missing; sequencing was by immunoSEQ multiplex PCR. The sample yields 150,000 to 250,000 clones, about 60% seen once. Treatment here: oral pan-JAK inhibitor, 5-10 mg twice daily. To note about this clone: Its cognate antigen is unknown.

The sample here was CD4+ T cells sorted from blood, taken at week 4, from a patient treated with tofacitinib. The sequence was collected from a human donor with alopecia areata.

This chain's CDR3 is CASSQKTHQPQHF. In DNA form, the CDR3 reads TGTGCCAGTAGTCAGAAGACGCATCAGCCCCAGCATTTT. The genes are TRBV19 and TRBJ1-5; D unresolved. Trimming left V 5 bases short and J 5 bases short, with 10 bases between. The CDR3 runs 13 residues. Per germline, CDR1 LNHDA and CDR2 SQIVND (reference sequence).